This T cell receptor (beta chain) was captured by sequencing in a study of CD8 T cells in Susac syndrome. Findings and caveats of the study: That the number of individuals in its TCR sequencing and HLA analysis was relatively small was acknowledged by the study.

CD8+ and CD4+ T cells from blood underwent TCR beta sequencing, which was carried out in a high-throughput format. Control patients had untreated stable or active relapsing-remitting multiple sclerosis by revised McDonald criteria. This CDR3 region has 15 residues. Trimming removed 0 bases from V and 3 bases from J, with 11 bases in between. The V gene's germline CDR1 is KGHSH and CDR2 LQKENI. About this clonotype itself: The antigen is undetermined.

RNA in amounts of about 0.45 to 1 ug was reverse transcribed with random hexamers. Across 54 Vbeta and 13 Jbeta, immunoSEQ multiplex PCR amplified TCR beta CDR3. TCRdb re-derived calls from the immunoSEQ multiplex PCR reads in MiXCR, one entry per CDR3 protein. This table holds 250,000 to 300,000 distinct CDR3 sequences, around 84% found once. Sequencing was done on a sample of CD8+ T cells from PBMCs. The chain carries TRBV18 and TRBJ1-1, with D unclear. The sequence derives from a human donor with multiple sclerosis. The chain's CDR3 is CASSPPPLVDTEAFF. The CDR3 region has the DNA TGTGCCAGCTCACCACCTCCCCTTGTGGACACTGAAGCTTTCTTT.